Reported below is one TCR beta chain. These data come from a study of OX40 agonist ivuxolimab in advanced cancers. Samples were taken at baseline and on day 1 of cycles 4 and 7. Sequenced by immunoSEQ multiplex PCR; TCRdb stores in-frame clones only, minus some. The sample lists some 71,000 clones, 84% seen once, with roughly 0.85% in the top ten. The CDR3 sequence is 13 residues long. V gave up 4 bases and J gave up 5 bases, with 15 bases separating them. Germline V lookup: CDR1 GTSNPN, CDR2 SVGIG (reference sequence). This TCR was recovered from an adult with an advanced solid tumor such as melanoma, head and neck, liver or kidney cancer. The source material was CD4+ or CD8+ T cells sorted from blood, sampled in a trial of the OX40 agonist ivuxolimab. This chain joins TRBV30 and TRBJ2-7, with D maybe TRBD1 (7 bases). The chain's CDR3 is CAWTWRGRDEQYF. CDR3 DNA sequence: TGTGCCTGGACCTGGAGGGGGCGGGACGAGCAGTACTTC.